The T cell receptor (beta chain) described here comes from a study of CD8+ T cells in alopecia areata. Overall study: Oral tofacitinib (5 to 10 mg twice daily) was administered to treated patients.

As for treatment: oral pan-JAK inhibitor, 5-10 mg twice daily. The germline CDR1 and CDR2 sequences are MNHNY and SVGAGI (reference sequence). V was shortened by 0 bases and J by 7 bases, with 12 bases between the two germline ends. The CDR3 length is 15 residues. Notes on this clone: Its target is unknown.

As the sequencing template, cDNA was produced by extracting RNA and reverse transcribing it. Sequencing used immunoSEQ multiplex PCR; TCRdb keeps in-frame clones, though not all of them. Among under 200,000 clones listed, roughly 60% were seen once. Study-level points and caveats: In scalp and blood during tofacitinib, many expanded lesional clones persisted. Whether baseline CD8+ expansion is linked to response remains uncertain, given a single nonresponder.

This clonotype was sampled from a human donor with alopecia areata. Specimen: CD4+ T cells sorted from blood, collected at week 24, from a patient treated with tofacitinib. The chain recombines TRBV6-6 with TRBJ1-4; D is perhaps TRBD1 (5 bases). The CDR3 is CASSYSKGVSEKLFF. The CDR3 DNA reads TGTGCCAGCAGTTACTCGAAAGGGGTTAGTGAAAAACTGTTTTTT.